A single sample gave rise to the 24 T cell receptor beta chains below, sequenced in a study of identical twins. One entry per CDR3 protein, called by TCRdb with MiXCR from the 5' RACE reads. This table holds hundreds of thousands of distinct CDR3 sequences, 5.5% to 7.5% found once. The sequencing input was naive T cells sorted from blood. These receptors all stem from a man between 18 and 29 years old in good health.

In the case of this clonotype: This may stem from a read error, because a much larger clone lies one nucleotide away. The CDR3 here is CASSRGWATDTQYF. The CDR3 DNA is TGCGCCAGCAGCCGGGGCTGGGCGACAGATACGCAGTATTTT. V is TRBV4-1 and J is TRBJ2-3, with D perhaps matching TRBD1 (5 bases). V was pared by 4 bases and J by 3 bases, with 11 bases between. The CDR3 has 14 amino acids. Germline V gives CDR1 MGHRA, CDR2 YSYEKL.

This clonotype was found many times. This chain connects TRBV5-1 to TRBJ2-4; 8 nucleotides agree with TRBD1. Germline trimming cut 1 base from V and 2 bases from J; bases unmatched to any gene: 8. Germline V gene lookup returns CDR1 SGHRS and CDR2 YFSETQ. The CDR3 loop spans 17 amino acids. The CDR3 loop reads CASSLRGTGQTKNIQYF. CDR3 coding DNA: TGCGCCAGCAGCTTGCGGGGGACAGGCCAGACCAAAAACATTCAGTACTTC.

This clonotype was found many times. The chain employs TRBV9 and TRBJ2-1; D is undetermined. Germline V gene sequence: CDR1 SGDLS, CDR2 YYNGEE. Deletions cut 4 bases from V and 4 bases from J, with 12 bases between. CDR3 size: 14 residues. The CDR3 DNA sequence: TGTGCCAGCAGCCTTTGGCCGGAATACAATGAGCAGTTCTTC. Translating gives CASSLWPEYNEQFF.

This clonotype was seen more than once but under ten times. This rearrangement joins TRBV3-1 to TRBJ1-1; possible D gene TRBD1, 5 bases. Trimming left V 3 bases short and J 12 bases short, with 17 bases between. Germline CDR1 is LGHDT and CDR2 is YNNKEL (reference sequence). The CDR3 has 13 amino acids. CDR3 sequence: CASSQEVSEGPFF. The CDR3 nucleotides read TGTGCCAGCAGCCAGGAAGTCTCTGAGGGGCCTTTCTTT. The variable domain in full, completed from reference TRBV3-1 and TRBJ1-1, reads DTAVSQTPKYLVTQMGNDKSIKCEQNLGHDTMYWYKQDSKKFLKIMFSYNNKELIINETVPNRFSPKSPDKAHLNLHINSLELGDSAVYFCASSQEVSEGPFFGQGTRLTVV.

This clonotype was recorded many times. Here the CDR3 DNA reads TGTGCCAGCAGCTTAGAGTACGATACGCAGTATTTT. The encoded protein is CASSLEYDTQYF. The rearrangement uses TRBV7-9 and TRBJ2-3, with no clear D. Trimming took off 1 base at V and 6 bases at J, with 5 bases between the two ends. The CDR3 spans 12 residues. The germline gives CDR1 SEHNR, CDR2 FQNEAQ (reference sequence).

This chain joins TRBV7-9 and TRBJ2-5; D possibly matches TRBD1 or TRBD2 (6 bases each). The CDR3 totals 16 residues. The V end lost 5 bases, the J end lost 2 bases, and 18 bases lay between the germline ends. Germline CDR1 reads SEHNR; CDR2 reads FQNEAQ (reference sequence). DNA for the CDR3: TGTGCCAGCAGCCGAGGGGGGCTCAACGGTCAAGAGACCCAGTACTTC. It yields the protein CASSRGGLNGQETQYF.

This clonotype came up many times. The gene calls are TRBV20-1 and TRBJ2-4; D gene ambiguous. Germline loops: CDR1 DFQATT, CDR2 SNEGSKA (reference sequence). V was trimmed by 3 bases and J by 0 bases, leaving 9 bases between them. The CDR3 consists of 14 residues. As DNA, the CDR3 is TGCAGTGCTAGTGCCAGCACAGCCAAAAACATTCAGTACTTC. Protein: CSASASTAKNIQYF.

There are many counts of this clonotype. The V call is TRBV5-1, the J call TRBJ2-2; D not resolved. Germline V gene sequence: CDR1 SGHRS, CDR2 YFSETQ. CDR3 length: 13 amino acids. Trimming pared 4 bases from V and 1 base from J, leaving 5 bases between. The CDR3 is CASSPENTGELFF. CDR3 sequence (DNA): TGCGCCAGCAGCCCCGAGAACACCGGGGAGCTGTTTTTT.

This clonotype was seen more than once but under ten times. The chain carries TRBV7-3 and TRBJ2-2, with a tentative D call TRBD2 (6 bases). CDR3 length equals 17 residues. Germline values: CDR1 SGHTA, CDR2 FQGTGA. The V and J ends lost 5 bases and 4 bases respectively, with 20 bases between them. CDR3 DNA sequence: TGTGCCAGCAGCCCTAATAGCGGCATTGAGATCACCGGGGAGCTGTTTTTT. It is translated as CASSPNSGIEITGELFF.

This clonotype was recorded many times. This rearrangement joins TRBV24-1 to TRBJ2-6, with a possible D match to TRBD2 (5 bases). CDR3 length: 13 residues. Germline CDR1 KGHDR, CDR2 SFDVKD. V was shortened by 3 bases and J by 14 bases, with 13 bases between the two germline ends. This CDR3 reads CATSDSGRSLLTF. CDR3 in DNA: TGTGCCACCAGTGATAGCGGCAGGTCTCTCCTGACTTTC.

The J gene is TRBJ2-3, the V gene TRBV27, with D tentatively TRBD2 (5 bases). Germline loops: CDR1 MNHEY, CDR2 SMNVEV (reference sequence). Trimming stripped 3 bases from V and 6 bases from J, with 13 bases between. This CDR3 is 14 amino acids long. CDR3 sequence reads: CASSFRGSRDTQYF. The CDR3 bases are TGTGCCAGCAGTTTTCGGGGTAGCAGGGATACGCAGTATTTT.

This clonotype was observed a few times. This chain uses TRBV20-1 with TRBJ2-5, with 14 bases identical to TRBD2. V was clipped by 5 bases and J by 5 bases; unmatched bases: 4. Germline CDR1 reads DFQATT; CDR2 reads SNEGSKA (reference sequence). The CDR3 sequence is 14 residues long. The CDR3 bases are TGCAGTGCTGGGACTAGCGGGAGCGGGGAGACCCAGTACTTC. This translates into CSAGTSGSGETQYF.

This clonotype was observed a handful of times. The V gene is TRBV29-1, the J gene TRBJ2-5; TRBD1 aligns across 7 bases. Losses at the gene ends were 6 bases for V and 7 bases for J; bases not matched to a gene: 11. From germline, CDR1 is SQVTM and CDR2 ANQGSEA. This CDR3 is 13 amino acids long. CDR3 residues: CSVTGTIEGTQYF. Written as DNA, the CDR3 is TGCAGCGTGACAGGGACCATTGAAGGGACCCAGTACTTC.

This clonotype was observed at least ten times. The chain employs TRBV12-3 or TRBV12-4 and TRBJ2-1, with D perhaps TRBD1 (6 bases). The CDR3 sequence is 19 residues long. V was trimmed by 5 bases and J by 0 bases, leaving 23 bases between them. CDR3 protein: CASSPGPFSGQSSYNEQFF. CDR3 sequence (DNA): TGTGCCAGCAGTCCCGGACCCTTTTCTGGACAGAGCTCCTACAATGAGCAGTTCTTC.

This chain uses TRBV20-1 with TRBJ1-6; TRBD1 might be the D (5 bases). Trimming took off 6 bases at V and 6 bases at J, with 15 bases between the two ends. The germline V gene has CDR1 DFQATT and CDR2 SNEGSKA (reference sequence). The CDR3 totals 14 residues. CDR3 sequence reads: CSAHSGGANSPLHF. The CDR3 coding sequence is TGCAGTGCGCACAGCGGGGGAGCTAATTCACCCCTCCACTTT.

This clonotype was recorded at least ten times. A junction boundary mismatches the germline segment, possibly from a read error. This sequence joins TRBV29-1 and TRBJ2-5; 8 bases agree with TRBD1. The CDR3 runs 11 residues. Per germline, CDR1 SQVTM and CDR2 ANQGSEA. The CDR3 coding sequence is TGCAGCGTTGAAGATAGGACAGGGCAGAACTTC. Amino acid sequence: CSVEDRTGQNF.

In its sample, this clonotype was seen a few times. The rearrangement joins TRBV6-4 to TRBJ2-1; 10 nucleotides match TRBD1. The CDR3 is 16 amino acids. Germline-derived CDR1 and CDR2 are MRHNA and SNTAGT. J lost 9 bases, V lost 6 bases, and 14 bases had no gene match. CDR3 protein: CASSRGGQGSVSEQFF. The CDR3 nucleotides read TGTGCCAGCAGCCGGGGGGGACAGGGGTCAGTGAGTGAGCAGTTCTTC.

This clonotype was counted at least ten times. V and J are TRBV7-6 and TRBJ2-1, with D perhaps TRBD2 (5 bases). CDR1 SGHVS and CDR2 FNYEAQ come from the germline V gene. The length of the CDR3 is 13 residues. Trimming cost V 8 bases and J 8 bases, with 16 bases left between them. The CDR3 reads CASSLSGVDEQFF. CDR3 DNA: TGTGCCAGCTCGTTGAGCGGCGTCGATGAGCAGTTCTTC.

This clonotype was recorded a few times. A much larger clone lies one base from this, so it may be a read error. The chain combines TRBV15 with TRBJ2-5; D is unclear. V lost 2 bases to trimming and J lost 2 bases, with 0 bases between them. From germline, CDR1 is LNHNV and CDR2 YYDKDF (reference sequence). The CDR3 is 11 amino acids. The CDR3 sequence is CATSRQETQYF. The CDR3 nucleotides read TGTGCCACCAGCAGACAAGAGACCCAGTACTTC.

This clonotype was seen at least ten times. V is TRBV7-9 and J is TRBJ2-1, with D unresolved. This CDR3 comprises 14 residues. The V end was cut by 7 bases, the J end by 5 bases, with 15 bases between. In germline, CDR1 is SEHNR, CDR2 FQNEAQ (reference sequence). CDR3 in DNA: TGTGCCAGCACGCAGACGCTCCGTGACAATGAGCAGTTCTTC. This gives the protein CASTQTLRDNEQFF.

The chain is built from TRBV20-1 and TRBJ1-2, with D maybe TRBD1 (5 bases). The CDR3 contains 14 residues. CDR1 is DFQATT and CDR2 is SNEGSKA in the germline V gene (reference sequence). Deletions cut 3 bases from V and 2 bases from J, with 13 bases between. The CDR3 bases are TGCAGTGCTAGTGCTGGGGCTACCAACTATGGCTACACCTTC. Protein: CSASAGATNYGYTF.

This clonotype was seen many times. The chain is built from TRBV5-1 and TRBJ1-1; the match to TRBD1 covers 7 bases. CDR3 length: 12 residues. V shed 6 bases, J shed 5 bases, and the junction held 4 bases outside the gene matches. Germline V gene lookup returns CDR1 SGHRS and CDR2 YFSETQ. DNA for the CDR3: TGCGCCAGCAAACAGGGGAATACTGAAGCTTTCTTT. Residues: CASKQGNTEAFF.

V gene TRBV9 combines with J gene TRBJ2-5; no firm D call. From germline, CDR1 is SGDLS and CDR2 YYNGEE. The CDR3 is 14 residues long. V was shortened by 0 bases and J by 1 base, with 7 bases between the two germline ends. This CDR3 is CASSVGDGQETQYF. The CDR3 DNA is TGTGCCAGCAGCGTAGGAGACGGCCAAGAGACCCAGTACTTC.

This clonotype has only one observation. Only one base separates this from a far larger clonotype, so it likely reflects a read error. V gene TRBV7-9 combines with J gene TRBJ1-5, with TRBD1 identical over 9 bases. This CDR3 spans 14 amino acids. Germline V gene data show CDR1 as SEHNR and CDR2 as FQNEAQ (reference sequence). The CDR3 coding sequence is TGTGCCAGCAGCTCGGGACAGGGAAATCAGACCCAGCATTTT. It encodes CASSSGQGNQTQHF.